This is a list of T cell receptor beta chains from one sample in a study of OX40 agonist ivuxolimab in advanced cancers. Generated by immunoSEQ multiplex PCR, the TCRdb table keeps only in-frame clones and is missing some. The sample contains about 29,000 clones, approximately 86% of which appear only once. The sequenced sample was CD4+ or CD8+ T cells sorted from blood, obtained in a trial of the OX40 agonist ivuxolimab. Receptors were obtained from an adult with an advanced solid tumor such as melanoma, head and neck, liver or kidney cancer. The CDR3 runs from the conserved cysteine through the conserved F or W. The D gene is left open where the match is weak. Clone size, where shown, is once, few, many, or a class for clones that have expanded.

-	TRBJ2-1	13	TRBV4-1	-	CASSFGEPNEQFF	TGCGCCAGCAGCTTCGGGGAACCCAATGAGCAGTTCTTC
-	TRBJ2-1	16	TRBV10-1	TRBD2	CASSEPGLAGANEQFF	TGCGCCAGCAGTGAGCCGGGACTAGCGGGAGCCAATGAGCAGTTCTTC
-	TRBJ1-4	12	TRBV28	TRBD1	CASGTANEKLFF	TGTGCCAGCGGGACAGCTAATGAAAAACTGTTTTTT
-	TRBJ2-2	16	TRBV27	TRBD1	CASSLSGGIDTGELFF	TGTGCCAGCAGTTTATCAGGGGGCATAGACACCGGGGAGCTGTTTTTT
-	TRBJ2-1	13	TRBV5-6	-	CASSFLAPWEQFF	TGTGCCAGCAGCTTTCTCGCCCCCTGGGAGCAGTTCTTC
-	TRBJ2-5	13	TRBV28	-	CASSDPPQETQYF	TGTGCCAGCAGTGACCCGCCCCAAGAGACCCAGTACTTC
-	TRBJ2-3	16	TRBV28	TRBD2	CASSFRGLAEADTQYF	TGTGCCAGCAGTTTCCGGGGACTAGCGGAAGCAGATACGCAGTATTTT
-	TRBJ2-2	11	TRBV29-1	-	CSVEDNGELFF	TGCAGCGTTGAGGACAACGGGGAGCTGTTTTTT
-	TRBJ2-3	19	TRBV7-9	TRBD2	CASSLAPQGLAGDYNTQYF	TGTGCCAGCAGCTTAGCGCCCCAAGGACTAGCGGGAGACTATAATACGCAGTATTTT
once	TRBJ2-3	15	TRBV7-9	TRBD1	CASSLEGTGGDTQYF	TGTGCCAGCAGCTTAGAAGGGACAGGTGGGGATACGCAGTATTTT
-	TRBJ1-2	14	TRBV4-1	-	CASSEEIANYGYTF	TGCGCCAGCAGCGAGGAGATTGCGAACTATGGCTACACCTTC
-	TRBJ2-5	14	TRBV4-1	-	CASSQVGAQETQYF	TGCGCCAGCAGCCAAGTAGGGGCCCAAGAGACCCAGTACTTC
-	TRBJ2-7	15	TRBV7-9	-	CASSSSNARVNEQYF	TGTGCCAGCAGCTCATCAAACGCGAGGGTAAACGAGCAGTACTTC
-	TRBJ2-3	17	TRBV4-1	TRBD2	CASSQDRDYPSTDTQYF	TGCGCCAGCAGCCAAGACCGGGACTACCCTAGCACAGATACGCAGTATTTT
-	TRBJ1-1	15	TRBV5-6	-	CASSLPQGDLTEAFF	TGTGCCAGCAGCTTACCACAGGGTGATCTGACTGAAGCTTTCTTT
-	TRBJ2-3	15	TRBV11-1	TRBD1	CASSFVQGITDTQYF	TGTGCCAGCAGCTTCGTACAGGGGATCACAGATACGCAGTATTTT